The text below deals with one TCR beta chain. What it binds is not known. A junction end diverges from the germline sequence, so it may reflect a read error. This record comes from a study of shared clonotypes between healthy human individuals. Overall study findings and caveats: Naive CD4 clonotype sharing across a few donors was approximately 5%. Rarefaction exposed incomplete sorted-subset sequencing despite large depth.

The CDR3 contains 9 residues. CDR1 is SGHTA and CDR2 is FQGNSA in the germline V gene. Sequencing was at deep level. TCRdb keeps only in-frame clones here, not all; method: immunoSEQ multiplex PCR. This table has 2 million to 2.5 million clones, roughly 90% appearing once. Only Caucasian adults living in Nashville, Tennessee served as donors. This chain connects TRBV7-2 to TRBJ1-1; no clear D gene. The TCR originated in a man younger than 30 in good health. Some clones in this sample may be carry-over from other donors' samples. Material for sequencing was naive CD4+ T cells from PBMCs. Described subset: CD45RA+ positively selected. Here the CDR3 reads CASSLSGLF. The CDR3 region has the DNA TGTGCCAGCAGCCTTAGCGGTCTCTTT.